A single sample gave rise to the 6 T cell receptor beta chains below, sequenced in a study of blood T cells in healthy people across ages. The authors ran a second PCR of roughly 7 to 11 cycles using a sample-barcoded 5' primer and a J-beta primer mix. TCRdb called the 5' RACE reads again in MiXCR, with one record for every CDR3 protein. The profile shows approximately 800,000 distinct CDR3 sequences, approximately 65% of them singletons. Sequences were obtained from blood. Receptors originate from a man aged 30-40 years in good health.

The sample holds a few counts of this clonotype. The CDR3 nucleotides read TGTGCCAGCAGTTTCACGGACAGTTCGAACACTGAAGCTTTCTTT. Translating gives CASSFTDSSNTEAFF. The chain recombines TRBV27 with TRBJ1-1; TRBD1 is a possible D gene (6 bases). V was trimmed by 3 bases and J by 1 base, leaving 12 bases between them. The germline V gene has CDR1 MNHEY and CDR2 SMNVEV (reference sequence). The CDR3 has 15 amino acids.

The CDR3 protein is CASSQTAEETQYF. The DNA for the CDR3 is TGTGCCAGCAGCCAGACAGCCGAAGAGACCCAGTACTTC. The rearrangement links TRBV4-2 to TRBJ2-5; tentatively, D is TRBD1 (5 bases). CDR1 and CDR2 (germline): LGHNA, YNFKEQ. The CDR3 is 13 amino acids. V lost 3 bases, J lost 3 bases, and 8 bases lay in between.

This sequence joins TRBV4-1 and TRBJ2-1, with TRBD2 matching 12 bases. The length of the CDR3 is 17 residues. The junction had 3 bases not matched to a gene; V was cut back by 1 base and J by 2 bases. Germline V gene sequence: CDR1 MGHRA, CDR2 YSYEKL. CDR3 protein: CASSQGSSGGAYNEQFF. For the CDR3, the DNA is TGCGCCAGCAGCCAAGGGTCTAGCGGGGGGGCCTACAATGAGCAGTTCTTC.

This chain uses TRBV4-2 with TRBJ2-1; D may match TRBD1 or TRBD2 (5 bases each). This CDR3 region has 15 residues. CDR1 is LGHNA and CDR2 is YNFKEQ in the germline V gene. V gave up 0 bases and J gave up 4 bases, with 10 bases separating them. The CDR3 DNA sequence: TGTGCCAGCAGCCAAGAACCCAGGGAGTACAATGAGCAGTTCTTC. This codes for CASSQEPREYNEQFF.

A few counts support this clonotype. The J gene is TRBJ2-5, the V gene TRBV18; no clear D. Trimming stripped 8 bases from V and 4 bases from J, with 8 bases between. There are 11 residues in the CDR3. Per germline, CDR1 KGHSH and CDR2 LQKENI. The CDR3 DNA follows: TGTGCCAGCCAAAAGGGAGAGACCCAGTACTTC. It codes for CASQKGETQYF.

This sequence joins TRBV5-1 and TRBJ2-3, with 9 bases that match TRBD2. The CDR3 has 15 amino acids. Germline values: CDR1 SGHRS, CDR2 YFSETQ. With V trimmed by 4 bases and J by 1 base, 4 bases remained unmatched. In DNA, the CDR3 is TGCGCCAGCAGCCCTTGGACTAGCGGCACAGATACGCAGTATTTT. It translates to CASSPWTSGTDTQYF.